These T cell receptor beta chains were read from a single sample in a study of CD8+CD57+ T cells in acquired aplastic anemia. TCRdb passed the reads through MiXCR, listing each CDR3 protein once. The sample has 200,000 or so distinct CDR3 sequences; almost 50% are singletons. Sample: sorted CD4+, CD8+, or CD8+CD57+ T cells (not recorded which) from PBMCs. The receptors were sampled from a human donor with aplastic anemia. The CDR3 runs from the conserved cysteine through the conserved F or W. The D gene is left open where the match is weak. Expanded clones are given a class, and other clones once, few, many or no size at all.

v_call: TRBV6-1
d_call: NA
clone_size: few
j_call: TRBJ1-2
cdr3_aa: CASSETWDGLFGYTF
cdr3_nt: TGTGCCAGCAGTGAGACCTGGGACGGCCTTTTTGGCTACACCTTC

v_call: TRBV30
d_call: NA
clone_size: NA
j_call: TRBJ1-4
cdr3_aa: CAWRYPAEELFF
cdr3_nt: TGTGCCTGGAGGTACCCCGCGGAAGAACTGTTTTTT

v_call: TRBV18
d_call: NA
clone_size: few
j_call: TRBJ2-7
cdr3_aa: CASSPSSLSSYEQYF
cdr3_nt: TGTGCCAGCTCACCAAGCTCTCTGAGCTCCTACGAGCAGTACTTC

v_call: TRBV5-1
d_call: NA
clone_size: many
j_call: TRBJ2-5
cdr3_aa: CASSLGARAGETQYF
cdr3_nt: TGCGCCAGCAGCTTGGGGGCACGGGCAGGGGAGACCCAGTACTTC

v_call: TRBV20-1
d_call: NA
clone_size: many
j_call: TRBJ2-7
cdr3_aa: CSARAEVGAYEQYF
cdr3_nt: TGCAGTGCTAGAGCAGAAGTTGGGGCCTACGAGCAGTACTTC

v_call: TRBV7-9
d_call: NA
clone_size: NA
j_call: TRBJ2-7
cdr3_aa: CASSLPLYEQYF
cdr3_nt: TGTGCCAGCAGCTTACCCCTTTACGAGCAGTACTTC

v_call: TRBV5-5
d_call: TRBD1
clone_size: NA
j_call: TRBJ2-2
cdr3_aa: CASSLVGTANTGELFF
cdr3_nt: TGTGCCAGCAGCTTGGTGGGGACAGCGAACACCGGGGAGCTGTTTTTT

v_call: TRBV5-1
d_call: NA
clone_size: NA
j_call: TRBJ2-6
cdr3_aa: CASSLSAQGSGANVLTF
cdr3_nt: TGCGCCAGCAGCTTGTCAGCCCAGGGTTCTGGGGCCAACGTCCTGACTTTC

v_call: TRBV7-9
d_call: NA
clone_size: NA
j_call: TRBJ1-6
cdr3_aa: CASSLRVDSPLHF
cdr3_nt: TGTGCCAGCAGCTTGAGAGTGGATTCACCCCTCCACTTT

v_call: TRBV10-2
d_call: NA
clone_size: NA
j_call: TRBJ1-2
cdr3_aa: CASSDGSLYGYTF
cdr3_nt: TGCGCCAGCAGTGACGGCAGCCTGTATGGCTACACCTTC

v_call: TRBV20-1
d_call: NA
clone_size: NA
j_call: TRBJ2-5
cdr3_aa: CSANHETQYF
cdr3_nt: TGCAGTGCCAACCACGAGACCCAGTACTTC

v_call: TRBV19
d_call: TRBD1
clone_size: few
j_call: TRBJ2-4
cdr3_aa: CASSPGTGGDIAKNIQYF
cdr3_nt: TGTGCCAGTAGTCCCGGGACAGGGGGGGATATAGCCAAAAACATTCAGTACTTC

v_call: TRBV10-3
d_call: NA
clone_size: many
j_call: TRBJ1-3
cdr3_aa: CAISEWGGPLSGNTIYF
cdr3_nt: TGTGCCATCAGTGAATGGGGGGGGCCCCTCTCTGGAAACACCATATATTTT

v_call: TRBV6-1
d_call: NA
clone_size: NA
j_call: TRBJ2-3
cdr3_aa: CASSESKRLGGTDTQYF
cdr3_nt: TGTGCCAGCAGTGAATCCAAGAGACTAGGGGGCACAGATACGCAGTATTTT

v_call: TRBV2
d_call: NA
clone_size: many
j_call: TRBJ1-2
cdr3_aa: CASSDPPGAGGYTF
cdr3_nt: TGTGCCAGCAGTGATCCTCCAGGGGCTGGTGGCTACACCTTC

v_call: TRBV7-8
d_call: TRBD1
clone_size: NA
j_call: TRBJ2-6
cdr3_aa: CASSSPSGTGASGANVLTF
cdr3_nt: TGTGCCAGCAGTTCGCCGTCCGGGACAGGGGCCTCTGGGGCCAACGTCCTGACTTTC

v_call: TRBV3-1
d_call: NA
clone_size: NA
j_call: TRBJ2-4
cdr3_aa: CASSHRGAAKNIQYF
cdr3_nt: TGTGCCAGCAGCCACAGGGGGGCGGCCAAAAACATTCAGTACTTC

v_call: TRBV7-8
d_call: TRBD1
clone_size: NA
j_call: TRBJ1-2
cdr3_aa: CASSLVAGGYGYTF
cdr3_nt: TGTGCCAGCAGCTTAGTCGCAGGGGGCTATGGCTACACCTTC

v_call: TRBV11-2
d_call: NA
clone_size: NA
j_call: TRBJ1-3
cdr3_aa: CASSSRTIRSSGNIIYF
cdr3_nt: TGTGCCAGCAGCTCAAGGACGATCCGAAGCTCTGGAAACATCATATATTTT

v_call: TRBV14
d_call: TRBD2
clone_size: many
j_call: TRBJ2-5
cdr3_aa: CASSQAWTSGYQETQYF
cdr3_nt: TGTGCCAGCAGCCAAGCCTGGACTAGCGGATACCAAGAGACCCAGTACTTC

v_call: TRBV19
d_call: NA
clone_size: many
j_call: TRBJ2-5
cdr3_aa: CASSINVWETQYF
cdr3_nt: TGTGCCAGTAGTATAAATGTATGGGAGACCCAGTACTTC

v_call: TRBV19
d_call: NA
clone_size: NA
j_call: TRBJ2-3
cdr3_aa: CASSSPQGDTQYF
cdr3_nt: TGTGCCAGTAGCTCTCCGCAGGGGGATACGCAGTATTTT

v_call: TRBV5-1
d_call: NA
clone_size: once
j_call: TRBJ1-2
cdr3_aa: CASSLGGEDGYTF
cdr3_nt: TGCGCCAGCAGCTTGGGGGGGGAGGATGGCTACACCTTC

v_call: TRBV28
d_call: NA
clone_size: NA
j_call: TRBJ1-4
cdr3_aa: CASLGGSANEKLFF
cdr3_nt: TGTGCCAGTTTGGGAGGGTCGGCTAATGAAAAACTGTTTTTT

v_call: TRBV12-5
d_call: NA
clone_size: many
j_call: TRBJ2-3
cdr3_aa: CASGGSGDVTDTQYF
cdr3_nt: TGTGCTAGTGGTGGGAGCGGAGACGTCACAGATACGCAGTATTTT

v_call: TRBV15
d_call: NA
clone_size: NA
j_call: TRBJ1-6
cdr3_aa: CATSTDGGSPLHF
cdr3_nt: TGTGCCACCAGCACAGACGGGGGTTCACCCCTCCACTTT

v_call: TRBV24-1
d_call: NA
clone_size: NA
j_call: TRBJ1-6
cdr3_aa: CATSTPKREDNSPLHF
cdr3_nt: TGTGCCACCAGTACGCCCAAGCGGGAGGACAATTCACCCCTCCACTTT

v_call: TRBV7-9
d_call: TRBD1
clone_size: few
j_call: TRBJ1-6
cdr3_aa: CASSYRQGVNSPLHF
cdr3_nt: TGTGCCAGCAGCTACAGACAGGGCGTGAACTCACCCCTCCACTTT